What follows describes a single TCR beta chain. This sample was included in a study of blood T cell repertoires in COVID-19. Trimming shortened V by 4 bases and J by 0 bases, and 19 bases separated the two germline ends. CDR1 and CDR2 (germline): MGHRA, YSYEKL. The CDR3 is 18 amino acids. Sequencing used immunoSEQ multiplex PCR; TCRdb keeps in-frame clones, though not all of them. The repertoire includes about 250,000 clones, around 89% of them detected once, and roughly 10% sits in the top ten. V and J are TRBV4-1 and TRBJ1-5; perhaps TRBD1 as D (6 bases). The sequencing sample was made of PBMCs or T cells enriched from blood (not recorded which). The sequence came from a man aged 35 to 55 who had recovered from COVID-19. CDR3 residues: CASSPEPGRDISNQPQHF. In DNA form, the CDR3 reads TGCGCCAGCAGCCCCGAGCCGGGCCGGGACATTAGCAATCAGCCCCAGCATTTT.